This T cell receptor (beta chain) originates from a study of CD8 T cells in ankylosing spondylitis. Researchers built TCR beta libraries using quantitative 5'-RACE with molecular barcodes. MiXCR, applied by TCRdb to the 5' RACE reads, yields one record per CDR3 protein. The table includes 200,000 to 300,000 distinct CDR3 sequences, less than 10% detected once. In its sample, this clonotype was seen a few times. Its antigen is not known. Study results and caveats: There was a TCR beta motif, made of 7 to 9 highly homologous variants, that appeared characteristic of ankylosing spondylitis blood.

Sequencing was done on a sample of blood, either unsorted or a sorted T cell fraction (not recorded which). This TCR came from a male donor with ankylosing spondylitis or in good health (not recorded which).

The CDR3 DNA follows: TGCGCCAGCAGCTTTCAGGGGCTGGGGAACGAGCAGTACTTC. Translating gives CASSFQGLGNEQYF. The rearrangement links TRBV5-1 to TRBJ2-7, with a possible D match to TRBD1 (6 bases). CDR3 size: 14 residues. Germline-derived CDR1 and CDR2 are SGHRS and YFSETQ. V was trimmed by 2 bases and J by 5 bases, leaving 14 bases between them.